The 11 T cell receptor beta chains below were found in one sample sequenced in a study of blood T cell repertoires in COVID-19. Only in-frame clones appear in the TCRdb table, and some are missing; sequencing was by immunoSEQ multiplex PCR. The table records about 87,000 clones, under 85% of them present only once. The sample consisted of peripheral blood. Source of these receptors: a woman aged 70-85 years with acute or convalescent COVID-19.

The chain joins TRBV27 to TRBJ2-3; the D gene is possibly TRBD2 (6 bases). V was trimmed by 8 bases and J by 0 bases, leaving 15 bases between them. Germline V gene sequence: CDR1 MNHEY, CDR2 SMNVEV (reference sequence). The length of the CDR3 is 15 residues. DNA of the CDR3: TGTGCCAGCCCCGCCTCTAGCGATAGCACAGATACGCAGTATTTT. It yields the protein CASPASSDSTDTQYF.

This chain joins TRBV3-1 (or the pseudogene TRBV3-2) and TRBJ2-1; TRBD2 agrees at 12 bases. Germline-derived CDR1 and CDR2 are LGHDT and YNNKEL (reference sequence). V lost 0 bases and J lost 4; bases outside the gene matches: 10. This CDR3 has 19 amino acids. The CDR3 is CASSQEDRIGTSGYNEQFF. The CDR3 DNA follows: TGTGCCAGCAGCCAAGAGGACAGAATCGGGACTAGCGGGTACAATGAGCAGTTCTTC.

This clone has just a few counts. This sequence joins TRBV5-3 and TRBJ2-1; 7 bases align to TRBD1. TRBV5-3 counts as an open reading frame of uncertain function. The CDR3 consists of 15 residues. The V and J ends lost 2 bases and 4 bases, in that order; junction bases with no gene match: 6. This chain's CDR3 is CARSLGTETYNEQFF. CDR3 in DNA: TGTGCCAGAAGCTTAGGGACAGAAACATACAATGAGCAGTTCTTC.

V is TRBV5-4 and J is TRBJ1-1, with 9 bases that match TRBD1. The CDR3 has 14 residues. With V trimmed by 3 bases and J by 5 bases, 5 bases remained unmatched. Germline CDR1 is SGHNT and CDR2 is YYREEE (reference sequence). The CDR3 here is CASSSGTGMTEAFF. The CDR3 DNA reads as TGTGCCAGCAGCTCCGGGACAGGGATGACTGAAGCTTTCTTT.

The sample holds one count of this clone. CDR3 amino acids: CASSPWTGSYEQYF. In nucleotides, the CDR3 is TGTGCCAGCAGCCCTTGGACAGGCTCCTACGAGCAGTACTTC. The chain is built from TRBV28 and TRBJ2-7, with TRBD1 matching 7 bases. The CDR3 covers 14 residues. Germline CDR1 reads MDHEN; CDR2 reads SYDVKM. The V and J ends lost 6 bases and 0 bases, in that order; junction bases with no gene match: 5. The whole variable domain, filled in from reference TRBV28 and TRBJ2-7, reads DVKVTQSSRYLVKRTGEKVFLECVQDMDHENMFWYRQDPGLGLRLIYFSYDVKMKEKGDIPEGYSVSREKKERFSLILESASTNQTSMYLCASSPWTGSYEQYFGPGTRLTVT.

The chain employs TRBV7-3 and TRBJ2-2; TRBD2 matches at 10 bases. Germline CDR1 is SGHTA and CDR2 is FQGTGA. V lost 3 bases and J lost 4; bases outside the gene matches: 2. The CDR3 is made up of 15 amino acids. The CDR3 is CASSFSGGPTGELFF. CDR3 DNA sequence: TGTGCCAGCAGCTTTAGCGGGGGGCCCACCGGGGAGCTGTTTTTT.

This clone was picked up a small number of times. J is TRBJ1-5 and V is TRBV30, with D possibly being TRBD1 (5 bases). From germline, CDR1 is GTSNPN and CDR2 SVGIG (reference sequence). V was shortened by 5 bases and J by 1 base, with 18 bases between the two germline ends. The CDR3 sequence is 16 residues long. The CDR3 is CAWQPWGSRSNQPQHF. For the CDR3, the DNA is TGTGCCTGGCAACCCTGGGGCAGTAGAAGCAATCAGCCCCAGCATTTT.

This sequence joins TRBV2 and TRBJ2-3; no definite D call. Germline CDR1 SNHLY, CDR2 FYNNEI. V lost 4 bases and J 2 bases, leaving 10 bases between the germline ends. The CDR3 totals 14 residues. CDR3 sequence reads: CASSVERDTDTQYF. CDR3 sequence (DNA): TGTGCCAGCAGTGTAGAGAGAGACACAGATACGCAGTATTTT. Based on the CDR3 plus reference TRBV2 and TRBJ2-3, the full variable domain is EPEVTQTPSHQVTQMGQEVILRCVPISNHLYFYWYRQILGQKVEFLVSFYNNEISEKSEIFDDQFSVERPDGSNFTLKIRSTKLEDSAMYFCASSVERDTDTQYFGPGTRLTVL.

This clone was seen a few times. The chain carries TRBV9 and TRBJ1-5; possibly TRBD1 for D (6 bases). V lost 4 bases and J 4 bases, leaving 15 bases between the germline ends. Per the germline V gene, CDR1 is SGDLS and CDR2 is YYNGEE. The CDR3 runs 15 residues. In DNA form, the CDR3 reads TGTGCCAGCAGCCTGTCAGGGGCCGTAAATCAGCCCCAGCATTTT. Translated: CASSLSGAVNQPQHF.

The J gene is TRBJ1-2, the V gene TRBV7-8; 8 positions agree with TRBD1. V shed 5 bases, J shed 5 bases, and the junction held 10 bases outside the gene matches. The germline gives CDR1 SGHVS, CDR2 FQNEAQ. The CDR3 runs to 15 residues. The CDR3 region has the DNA TGTGCCAGCAGCCCTAGGGACAGGCCATCTTATGGCTACACCTTC. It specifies CASSPRDRPSYGYTF.

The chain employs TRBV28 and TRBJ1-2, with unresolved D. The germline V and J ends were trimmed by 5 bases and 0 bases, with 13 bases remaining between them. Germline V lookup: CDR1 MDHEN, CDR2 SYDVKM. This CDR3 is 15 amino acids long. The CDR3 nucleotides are TGTGCCAGCAGTCCCCCAGCCGGGACTAACTATGGCTACACCTTC. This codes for CASSPPAGTNYGYTF.